What follows is one TCR beta chain and its context. Produced via immunoSEQ multiplex PCR; TCRdb's table is partial and in-frame only. The sample carries some 70,000 clones, approximately 83% recorded once. This specimen belongs to a study of OX40 agonist ivuxolimab in advanced cancers. The CDR3 is 16 amino acids. V trimming: 6 bases; J trimming: 2 bases; junction bases outside the gene matches: 12. In germline, CDR1 is MNHNY, CDR2 SVGAGI (reference sequence). Source: CD4+ or CD8+ T cells sorted from blood, taken in a trial of the OX40 agonist ivuxolimab. The clonotype comes from an adult with an advanced solid tumor such as melanoma, head and neck, liver or kidney cancer. This sequence joins TRBV6-6 and TRBJ2-5; 7 bases line up with TRBD1. CDR3 bases: TGTGCCAGCAGCGCCGGGACAGCCGACTTACAAGAGACCCAGTACTTC. Translated, it gives CASSAGTADLQETQYF.